Listed here are 18 T cell receptor beta chains from one sample, sequenced in a study of identical twins. Using its own MiXCR run on the 5' RACE reads, TCRdb lists one record per CDR3 protein. The sample yields some 320,000 distinct CDR3 sequences, about 12% seen once. The same specimen was also included in a second study, on yellow fever vaccine responses in identical twins.

Source material: CD8+ T cells sorted from blood. The receptor set was obtained from a woman between 18 and 30 years old in good health.

In this sample, this clonotype turned up many times. The chain links TRBV11-2 to TRBJ2-1; maybe TRBD2 (6 bases). The germline V gene has CDR1 SGHAT and CDR2 FQNNGV. V lost 3 bases and J 5 bases, leaving 14 bases between the germline ends. The CDR3 is 15 residues long. The CDR3 is CASSFALARDNEQFF. The CDR3 DNA sequence: TGTGCCAGCAGCTTCGCACTAGCCCGCGACAATGAGCAGTTCTTC.

The chain recombines TRBV3-1 with TRBJ2-1; 10 bases agree with TRBD2. Germline V CDR1 and CDR2: LGHDT, YNNKEL (reference sequence). The CDR3 covers 17 residues. J was trimmed by 8 bases and V by 4 bases; bases with no gene match: 14. The CDR3 nucleotides read TGTGCCAGCAGCCCGTTTACTCCTAGCGGGGGATGGGATGAGCAGTTCTTC. Protein: CASSPFTPSGGWDEQFF.

The chain recombines TRBV28 with TRBJ1-2; no reliable D call. The germline gives CDR1 MDHEN, CDR2 SYDVKM. Trimming cost V 1 base and J 5 bases, with 11 bases left between them. The CDR3 spans 14 residues. The CDR3 DNA follows: TGTGCCAGCAGTTTATCGGTGGGTTGGTATGGCTACACCTTC. Encoded protein: CASSLSVGWYGYTF.

This chain connects TRBV27 to TRBJ2-1; a possible D gene is TRBD1 (5 bases). Germline V lookup: CDR1 MNHEY, CDR2 SMNVEV (reference sequence). V dropped 8 bases and J dropped 0 bases, with 11 bases sitting between them. This CDR3 spans 14 amino acids. Here the CDR3 DNA reads TGTGCCAGCGGGATAACAGGCTCCTACAATGAGCAGTTCTTC. It encodes CASGITGSYNEQFF.

This clonotype has more than one count but fewer than ten. J is TRBJ2-3 and V is TRBV14, with D tentatively TRBD2 (6 bases). V was trimmed by 5 bases and J by 6 bases, leaving 15 bases between them. Germline V gene data show CDR1 as SGHDN and CDR2 as FVKESK. The CDR3 runs 14 residues. The CDR3 loop reads CASSRVSRGDTQYF. As DNA, the CDR3 is TGTGCCAGCAGCAGGGTGAGCCGGGGGGATACGCAGTATTTT.

The chain couples TRBV11-1 to TRBJ2-1, with 14 bases matching TRBD2. Looked up from germline, CDR1 is SGHAT and CDR2 is FQDESV (reference sequence). This CDR3 has 19 amino acids. Trimming removed 5 bases from V and 6 bases from J; junction bases left unmatched: 15. In DNA, the CDR3 is TGTGCCAGCAGCGCACCTACCGGAGAGACTAGCGGGAGGGCCAATGAGCAGTTCTTC. Its translation: CASSAPTGETSGRANEQFF.

V is TRBV20-1 and J is TRBJ2-3; D uncertain. Between the trimmed V and J ends, which lost 4 bases and 11 bases, there was a span of 13 bases. Germline V gene lookup returns CDR1 DFQATT and CDR2 SNEGSKA (reference sequence). The CDR3 totals 11 residues. The CDR3 protein is CSAKDLVRQYF. CDR3 DNA: TGCAGTGCTAAAGACCTGGTGAGGCAGTATTTT.

The table lists this clonotype with a few counts. The gene calls are TRBV6-1 and TRBJ1-1, with no clear D. This CDR3 has 13 residues. The germline CDR1 and CDR2 sequences are MNHNS and SASEGT. Trimming left V 5 bases short and J 1 base short, with 8 bases between. CDR3 sequence (DNA): TGTGCCAGCAGTCATAGGCCGAACACTGAAGCTTTCTTT. This sequence encodes CASSHRPNTEAFF.

The chain employs TRBV5-6 and TRBJ2-1, with 11 bases lining up with TRBD1. Trimming at V came to 1 base and at J to 2 bases, leaving 5 bases not matched to a gene. Germline CDR1 is SGHDT and CDR2 is YYEEEE. This CDR3 is built from 17 residues. CDR3 loop: CASSLLWTGGAYNEQFF. CDR3 in DNA: TGTGCCAGCAGCTTGTTGTGGACAGGGGGCGCCTACAATGAGCAGTTCTTC.

This clonotype has a handful of counts. CDR3 loop: CASSILYGTASEQYF. The DNA of the CDR3 is TGTGCCAGTAGTATCCTCTACGGGACGGCGAGCGAGCAGTACTTC. V and J are TRBV19 and TRBJ2-7; D is possibly TRBD1 or TRBD2 (5 bases each). V was pared by 3 bases and J by 6 bases, with 18 bases between. Germline lookup yields CDR1 LNHDA and CDR2 SQIVND (reference sequence). The CDR3 sequence is 15 residues long.

The chain uses TRBV11-2 and TRBJ2-7; the D gene is possibly TRBD2 (5 bases). Germline lookup yields CDR1 SGHAT and CDR2 FQNNGV. The CDR3 consists of 19 residues. Trimming cost V 1 base and J 2 bases, with 24 bases left between them. CDR3 region: CASSLGRSSIGILAYEQYF. CDR3 DNA sequence: TGTGCCAGCAGCTTAGGGAGGTCTTCGATCGGGATCTTAGCCTACGAGCAGTACTTC.

The rearrangement joins TRBV19 to TRBJ2-1; D possibly corresponds to TRBD2 (6 bases). CDR3 size: 12 residues. The V end was cut by 7 bases, the J end by 7 bases, with 11 bases between. The germline gives CDR1 LNHDA, CDR2 SQIVND (reference sequence). The CDR3 spells CASKIGGNEQFF. The DNA of the CDR3 is TGTGCCAGTAAAATTGGGGGGAATGAGCAGTTCTTC.

To note about this clonotype: At one end the junction does not follow the germline gene, possibly because of a read error. The rearrangement joins TRBV7-9 to TRBJ2-3; TRBD2 matches at 10 bases. The germline V gene has CDR1 SEHNR and CDR2 FQNEAQ (reference sequence). The CDR3 totals 14 residues. This chain's CDR3 is CASRLAGGIDTQYF. The CDR3 region has the DNA TGTGCCAGCAGGTTAGCGGGAGGTATTGATACGCAGTATTTT.

The J gene is TRBJ1-1, the V gene TRBV11-2; 8 nucleotides agree with TRBD1. The germline CDR1 and CDR2 sequences are SGHAT and FQNNGV. The junction had 12 bases not matched to a gene; V was cut back by 0 bases and J by 3 bases. CDR3 length: 18 amino acids. In DNA, the CDR3 is TGTGCCAGCAGCTTAGATTCCGGACAGGGACCGCCTTACACTGAAGCTTTCTTT. Its translation: CASSLDSGQGPPYTEAFF.

The gene calls are TRBV6-2 or TRBV6-3 and TRBJ2-5; 11 nucleotides line up with TRBD2. There are 18 residues in the CDR3. The junction had 8 bases not matched to a gene; V was cut back by 2 bases and J by 0 bases. The V gene's germline CDR1 is MNHEY and CDR2 SVGEGT. CDR3 residues: CASSYELAGVPYQETQYF. CDR3 sequence (DNA): TGTGCCAGCAGTTACGAACTAGCGGGGGTTCCGTACCAAGAGACCCAGTACTTC.

The chain links TRBV7-8 to TRBJ1-1; D is unclear. There are 15 residues in the CDR3. Germline CDR1 is SGHVS and CDR2 is FQNEAQ. V dropped 5 bases and J dropped 0 bases, with 13 bases sitting between them. DNA of the CDR3: TGTGCCAGCAGCGTGAGACGGACGATGAACACTGAAGCTTTCTTT. It is translated as CASSVRRTMNTEAFF.

This clonotype has just a few counts. The chain recombines TRBV9 with TRBJ2-2; 12 bases map to TRBD2. The CDR3 is made up of 17 amino acids. The V gene's germline CDR1 is SGDLS and CDR2 YYNGEE. V was pared by 4 bases and J by 4 bases, with 8 bases of the junction left unmatched. The CDR3 loop is CASSPGLAGIGTGELFF. The CDR3 nucleotides are TGTGCCAGCAGCCCCGGACTAGCGGGAATAGGCACCGGGGAGCTGTTTTTT. Filled out from reference TRBV9 and TRBJ2-2, the complete variable domain reads DSGVTQTPKHLITATGQRVTLRCSPRSGDLSVYWYQQSLDQGLQFLIQYYNGEERAKGNILERFSAQQFPDLHSELNLSSLELGDSALYFCASSPGLAGIGTGELFFGEGSRLTVL.

This clonotype was observed a handful of times. This chain joins TRBV6-1 and TRBJ1-1, with unresolved D. The germline V gene has CDR1 MNHNS and CDR2 SASEGT. V lost 6 bases, J lost 3 bases, and 5 bases lay in between. The CDR3 totals 11 residues. CDR3 nucleotides: TGTGCCAGCAGGGAGGACACTGAAGCTTTCTTT. Translating it yields CASREDTEAFF.